The source of this T cell receptor (beta chain) is a study of cytomegalovirus exposure and HLA in healthy donors. Findings of the study overall: Earlier analysis looked at TCR beta V segments, and most were productive about 87% or about 30% of the time. For presence/absence analyses, sequencing depth was assumed to be roughly uniform across donors. It was reported that the classifier diagnosed cytomegalovirus status with high specificity and sensitivity in both the original and validation cohorts.

Turning to this clone: Its antigen is currently unknown.

It was with 60 Vbeta and 13 Jbeta primers that the PCR ran. Assay used: immunoSEQ multiplex PCR; TCRdb lists only in-frame clones, some missing. The sample shows 150,000 to 200,000 clones, 80% to 85% of them seen only once. The clonotype was recovered from a man aged 18 to 29 in good health and CMV-seronegative. The sequenced material came from PBMCs.

The chain's CDR3 is CASRAGDRSNYGYTF. The CDR3 DNA follows: TGTGCCAGCAGGGCGGGGGACAGGTCCAACTATGGCTACACCTTC. The chain is built from TRBV28 and TRBJ1-2; 8 bases align to TRBD1. The junction had 8 bases not matched to a gene; V was cut back by 6 bases and J by 2 bases. CDR3 size: 15 residues. CDR1 is MDHEN and CDR2 is SYDVKM in the germline V gene.